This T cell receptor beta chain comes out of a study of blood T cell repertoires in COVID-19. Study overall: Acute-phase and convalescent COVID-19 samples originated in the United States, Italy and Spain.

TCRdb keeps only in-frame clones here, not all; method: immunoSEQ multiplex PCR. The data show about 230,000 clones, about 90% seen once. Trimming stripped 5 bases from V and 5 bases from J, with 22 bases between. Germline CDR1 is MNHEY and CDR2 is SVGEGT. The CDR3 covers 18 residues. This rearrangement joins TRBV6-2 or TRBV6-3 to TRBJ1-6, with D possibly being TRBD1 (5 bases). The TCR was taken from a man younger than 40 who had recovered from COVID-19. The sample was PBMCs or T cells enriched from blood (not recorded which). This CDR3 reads CASSPYSDNIKDNSPLHF. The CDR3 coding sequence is TGTGCCAGCAGTCCCTATTCGGACAATATCAAGGATAATTCACCCCTCCACTTT.